The clone carrying this T cell receptor (beta chain) was seen at least ten times. This entry is derived from a study of low-dose radiotherapy and immunotherapy resistance in tumors. The time point here: before trial treatment. The PCR that amplified TCRs ran for 20 to 25 cycles, relying on a constant-region primer and a V-primer adapter. TCRdb redid the calling of the reads with MiXCR, one entry per CDR3 protein. The table has about 50,000 distinct CDR3 sequences, about an eighth seen once. Germline trimming cut 1 base from V and 5 bases from J; bases unmatched to any gene: 1. The CDR3 consists of 14 residues.

The chain joins TRBV12-3 or TRBV12-4 to TRBJ2-7, with TRBD1 matching 11 bases. This clonotype was obtained from a female donor with ovarian cancer. The sequences come from PBMCs, collected before treatment. The CDR3 nucleotides read TGTGCCAGCAGTTTAGGGACAGGGGGCCACGAGCAGTACTTC. It translates to CASSLGTGGHEQYF.